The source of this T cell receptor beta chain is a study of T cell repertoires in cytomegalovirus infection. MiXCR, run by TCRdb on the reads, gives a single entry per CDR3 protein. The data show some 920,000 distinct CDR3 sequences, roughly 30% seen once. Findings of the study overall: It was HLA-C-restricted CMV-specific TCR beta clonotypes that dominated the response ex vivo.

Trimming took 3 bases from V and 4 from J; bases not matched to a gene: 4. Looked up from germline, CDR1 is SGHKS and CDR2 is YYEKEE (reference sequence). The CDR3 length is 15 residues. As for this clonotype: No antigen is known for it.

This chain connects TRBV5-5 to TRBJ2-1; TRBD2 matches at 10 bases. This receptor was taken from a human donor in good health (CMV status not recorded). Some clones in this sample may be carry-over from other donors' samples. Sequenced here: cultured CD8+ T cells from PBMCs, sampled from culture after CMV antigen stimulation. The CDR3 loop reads CASSSGTSEYNEQFF. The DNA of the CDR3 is TGTGCCAGCAGCTCCGGGACTAGCGAATACAATGAGCAGTTCTTC.